This is a list of T cell receptor beta chains from one sample in a study of T-cell memory formation after mild COVID-19. TCRdb fed the 5' RACE reads into MiXCR, producing one record per CDR3 protein. Of about 620,000 distinct CDR3 sequences listed, roughly 18% are singletons. The sequenced sample was PBMCs or a T cell subset sorted from them (not recorded which). These receptors came from an adult woman who had mild COVID-19 (a few samples of this study predate the infection). Cell type and time point are not known. Each CDR3 is given with its conserved first and last residue. D genes are given only for firm matches. Size values are once, few and many counts, or a class for expanded clones, and some rows have none.

clone size,D gene,J gene,V gene,CDR3 DNA,CDR3 protein
.,.,TRBJ2-7,TRBV20-1,TGCAGTGCTAGTTTTATTGGGACCCCCTACGAGCAGTACTTC,CSASFIGTPYEQYF
.,.,TRBJ2-5,TRBV12-3/TRBV12-4,TGTGCCAGCAGTTACACGATGACGGCTGATGAGACCCAGTACTTC,CASSYTMTADETQYF
.,.,TRBJ1-4,TRBV6-6,TGTGCCAGCAGTTACTCGAATCAACCGAATGAAAAACTGTTTTTT,CASSYSNQPNEKLFF
.,.,TRBJ2-1,TRBV7-9,TGTGCCAGCAGCTTAGCGCATCGACTAGGGTGGTCCTACAATGAGCAGTTCTTC,CASSLAHRLGWSYNEQFF
.,.,TRBJ2-1,TRBV27,TGTGCCAGCAGTTTACTTGGCAGGGCTGACTACAATGAGCAGTTCTTC,CASSLLGRADYNEQFF
few,.,TRBJ2-3,TRBV15,TGTGCCACCAGCAGAGTACGTACGGATACGCAGTATTTT,CATSRVRTDTQYF
many,.,TRBJ2-7,TRBV11-2,TGTGCCAGCAGCTTCGGGGTTACCTACGAGCAGTACTTC,CASSFGVTYEQYF
.,.,TRBJ2-6,TRBV18,TGTGCCAGCTCACGGACCACCACTGGGGCCAACGTCCTGACTTTC,CASSRTTTGANVLTF
.,TRBD1,TRBJ1-6,TRBV4-1,TGCGCCAGCAGTTCTCCGGAGGGACAGGGGGGGGATTCACCCCTCCACTTT,CASSSPEGQGGDSPLHF
few,.,TRBJ1-3,TRBV7-9,TGTGCCAGCCTCATGGGGGGGACTGGAAACACCATATATTTT,CASLMGGTGNTIYF
.,TRBD1,TRBJ1-5,TRBV20-1,TGCAGTGCTAGGCAGGGGGGTGGTAGCAATCAGCCCCAGCATTTT,CSARQGGGSNQPQHF
.,.,TRBJ2-3,TRBV19,TGTGCCAGTAGTATGAAGAGGGGGGGCACAGATACGCAGTATTTT,CASSMKRGGTDTQYF
.,.,TRBJ2-3,TRBV3-1,TGTGCCAGCAGCCAAGGCGAATCGGCTAGCACAGATACGCAGTATTTT,CASSQGESASTDTQYF
.,.,TRBJ2-1,TRBV5-1,TGCGCCAGCAAATCTGCGGGTGGCTCCTACAATGAGCAGTTCTTC,CASKSAGGSYNEQFF
.,.,TRBJ2-7,TRBV12-5,TGTGCTAGTGGTTTGGTTGGGACCCCCACGGGTGAGCAGTACTTC,CASGLVGTPTGEQYF
few,TRBD2,TRBJ2-3,TRBV4-3,TGCGCCAGCAGCCAGGCGGGAGGCTACACAGATACGCAGTATTTT,CASSQAGGYTDTQYF
few,TRBD1,TRBJ2-6,TRBV12-3/TRBV12-4,TGTGCCAGCAGTCGGACAGGGGGTGAGGTTACTGGGGCCAACGTCCTGACTTTC,CASSRTGGEVTGANVLTF
.,.,TRBJ2-3,TRBV15,TGTGCCACCAGCAGAGACCCGGGATCAGATACGCAGTATTTT,CATSRDPGSDTQYF
.,.,TRBJ2-7,TRBV30,TGTGCCTGGAGTGACCCAGGAAAGACCTACGAGCAGTACTTC,CAWSDPGKTYEQYF
.,TRBD1,TRBJ1-2,TRBV7-9,TGTGCCATCGGTGGGGACAGGGAATACTATGGCTACACCTTC,CAIGGDREYYGYTF
.,TRBD1,TRBJ2-1,TRBV5-1,TGCGCCAGCAGCGTGGACAGGGTGGGTGAGCAGTTCTTC,CASSVDRVGEQFF
few,.,TRBJ1-2,TRBV24-1,TGTGCCATCTCTCAACAGGAGAAGGGCGGCTACACCTTC,CAISQQEKGGYTF